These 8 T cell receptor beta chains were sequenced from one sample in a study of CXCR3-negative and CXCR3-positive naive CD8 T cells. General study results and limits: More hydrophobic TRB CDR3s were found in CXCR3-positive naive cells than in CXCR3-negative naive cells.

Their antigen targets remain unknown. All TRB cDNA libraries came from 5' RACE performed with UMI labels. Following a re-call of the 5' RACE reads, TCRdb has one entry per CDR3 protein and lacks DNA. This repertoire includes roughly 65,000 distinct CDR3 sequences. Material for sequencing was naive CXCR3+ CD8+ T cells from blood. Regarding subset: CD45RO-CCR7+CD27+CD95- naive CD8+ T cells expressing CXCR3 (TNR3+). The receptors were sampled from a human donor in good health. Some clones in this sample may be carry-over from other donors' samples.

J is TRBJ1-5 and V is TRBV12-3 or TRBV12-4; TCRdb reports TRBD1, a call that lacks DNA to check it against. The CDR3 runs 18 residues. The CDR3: CASSFMGEVYDSNQPQHF.

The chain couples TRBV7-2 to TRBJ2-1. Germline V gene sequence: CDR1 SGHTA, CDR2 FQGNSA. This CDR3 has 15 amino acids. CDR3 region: CASSLGLFGYNEQFF.

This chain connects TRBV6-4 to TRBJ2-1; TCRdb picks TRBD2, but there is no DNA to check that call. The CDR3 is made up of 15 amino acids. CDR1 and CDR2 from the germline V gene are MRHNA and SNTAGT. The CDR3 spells CASSDRLAGSDEQFF.

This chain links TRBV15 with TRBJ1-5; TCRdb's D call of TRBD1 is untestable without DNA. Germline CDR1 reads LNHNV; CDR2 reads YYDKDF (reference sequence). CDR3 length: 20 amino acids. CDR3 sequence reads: CATSRDLRERGLTRNQPQHF.

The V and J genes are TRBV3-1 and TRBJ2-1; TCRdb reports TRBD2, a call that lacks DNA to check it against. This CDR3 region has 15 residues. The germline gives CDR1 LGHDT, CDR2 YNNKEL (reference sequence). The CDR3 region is CASSQRTSGLDEQFF.

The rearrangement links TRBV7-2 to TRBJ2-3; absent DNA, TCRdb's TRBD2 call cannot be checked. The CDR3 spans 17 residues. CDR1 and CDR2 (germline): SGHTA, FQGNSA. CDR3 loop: CASSLDGGLVSTDTQYF. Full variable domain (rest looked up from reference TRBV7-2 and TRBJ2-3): GAGVSQSPSNKVTEKGKDVELRCDPISGHTALYWYRQSLGQGLEFLIYFQGNSAPDKSGLPSDRFSAERTGGSVSTLTIQRTQQEDSAVYLCASSLDGGLVSTDTQYFGPGTRLTVL.

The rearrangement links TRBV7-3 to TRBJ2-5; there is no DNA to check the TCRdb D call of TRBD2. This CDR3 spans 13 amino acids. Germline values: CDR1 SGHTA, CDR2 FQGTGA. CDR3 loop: CASSTGLEVTQYF.

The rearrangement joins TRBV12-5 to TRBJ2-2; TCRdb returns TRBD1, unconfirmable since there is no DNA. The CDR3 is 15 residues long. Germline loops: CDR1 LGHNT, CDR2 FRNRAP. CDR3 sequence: CASALHGGKDRELFF.